This T cell receptor (beta chain) was obtained from a study of T cells in Graves' hyperthyroidism and ophthalmopathy. The study, taken as a whole, reports: For ophthalmopathy, model prediction preceded onset by a median approximately 6 months.

Authors of the study amplified TCR beta CDR3 regions from RNA transcripts. The study used the HTBI primer set for a first-round RT-PCR of the TCR CDR3. In TCRdb, the multiplex PCR reads were re-called with MiXCR into one record per CDR3 protein. The sample gives some 350,000 distinct CDR3 sequences, around 15% of which show up once; approximately 20% is in the top ten. Only a few counts were recorded for this clonotype. Its target is not known. The authors obtained PBMCs from about 9.5 ml of fresh peripheral blood. Per the germline V gene, CDR1 is DFQATT and CDR2 is SNEGSKA (reference sequence). The V and J ends lost 3 bases and 2 bases, in that order; junction bases with no gene match: 7. The length of the CDR3 is 15 residues.

The gene calls are TRBV20-1 and TRBJ2-1; the match to TRBD2 covers 7 bases. The sequence was obtained from a woman in her fifties or sixties with Graves' ophthalmopathy. The sequenced material came from blood. CDR3 bases: TGCAGTGCTAGCTACCCTAGCGGTCCCTACAATGAGCAGTTCTTC. Residues: CSASYPSGPYNEQFF.